Below are 25 T cell receptor beta chains sequenced from a single sample in a study of Graves' ophthalmopathy and Graves' hyperthyroidism (dated by TCRdb to the late 2010s). Sequencing was carried out with an Illumina HiSeq 2000. TCR beta CDR3 regions were amplified from RNA transcripts for repertoire sequencing. The first round was an RT-PCR using HTBI primers with the Qiagen OneStep RT-PCR kit, and this first round was followed by a second-round multiplex PCR, then size selection and purification. The public reads were quality trimmed at Q25 with fastp and then assembled into clones with MiXCR by TCRdb, keeping productive beta chains. When rows share a CDR3 protein, they turn into one entry using the most common DNA and genes. Here the sample has roughly 600,000 distinct CDR3 sequences; under 45% occur a single time. 4% to 5% of the sample comes from the top ten. The sample comprised peripheral blood or thyroid tissue (not recorded which). The receptors were sampled from an adult man with Graves' hyperthyroidism.

Ten or more counts support this clonotype. The CDR3 region is CSARGIQETQYF. The CDR3 coding sequence is TGCAGTGCTAGAGGCATCCAAGAGACCCAGTACTTC. The rearrangement joins TRBV20-1 to TRBJ2-5; D unresolved. This CDR3 contains 12 residues. Per the germline V gene, CDR1 is DFQATT and CDR2 is SNEGSKA (reference sequence). Trimming cost V 1 base and J 1 base, with 4 bases left between them.

This clonotype was found many times. The chain carries TRBV2 and TRBJ2-7, with 7 bases that match TRBD2. V gave up 6 bases and J gave up 1 base; unmatched junction bases: 3. The CDR3 is made up of 13 amino acids. The V gene's germline CDR1 is SNHLY and CDR2 FYNNEI. CDR3 region: CASRASGSYEQYF. Written as DNA, the CDR3 is TGTGCCAGCAGGGCTAGCGGTTCCTACGAGCAGTACTTC.

This clonotype appeared a few times. The chain links TRBV20-1 to TRBJ2-5; no firm D call. The CDR3 has 11 amino acids. V was pared by 4 bases and J by 5 bases, with 8 bases between. CDR1 DFQATT and CDR2 SNEGSKA come from the germline V gene (reference sequence). CDR3 sequence reads: CSAIHEETQYF. The DNA for the CDR3 is TGCAGTGCTATTCACGAGGAGACCCAGTACTTC.

This clonotype has a count of ten or more. J is TRBJ1-1 and V is TRBV4-1; a possible D gene is TRBD1 (6 bases). The germline CDR1 and CDR2 sequences are MGHRA and YSYEKL. This CDR3 is built from 14 residues. Trimming cost V 6 bases and J 2 bases, with 13 bases left between them. This CDR3 reads CASRLGQINTEAFF. CDR3 in DNA: TGCGCCAGCAGATTAGGACAGATAAACACTGAAGCTTTCTTT.

Note on this clonotype: Germline and junction disagree at one end, which may indicate a read error. CDR3 nucleotides: TGTGCCAGCAGCCCGACAGGGGCCACCGGGGAGCTGCTTTTT. Encoded protein: CASSPTGATGELLF. This chain joins TRBV7-2 and TRBJ2-2, with 8 bases aligning to TRBD1. The CDR3 covers 14 residues. Germline V CDR1 and CDR2: SGHTA, FQGNSA.

This clonotype was counted at least ten times. A junction boundary mismatches the germline segment, possibly from a read error. This chain connects TRBV7-7 to TRBJ1-6; D uncertain. This CDR3 is 14 amino acids long. Germline CDR1 reads SSHAT; CDR2 reads FNYEAQ (reference sequence). This CDR3 is CASSLEDINSPLHF. CDR3 bases: TGTGCTAGCAGCTTAGAAGACATTAATTCACCCCTCCACTTT.

This chain uses TRBV24-1 with TRBJ2-2; tentatively, D is TRBD2 (7 bases). The V gene lost 1 base and the J gene lost 3 bases, with 11 bases spanning the gap. CDR3 length equals 16 residues. Germline V gene lookup returns CDR1 KGHDR and CDR2 SFDVKD. The chain's CDR3 is CATSDFGGPDTGELFF. CDR3 coding DNA: TGTGCCACCAGTGATTTCGGGGGGCCGGACACCGGGGAGCTGTTTTTT.

The sample holds a few counts of this clonotype. The chain recombines TRBV27 with TRBJ2-5, with 8 nucleotides matching TRBD1. CDR3 length: 14 amino acids. The germline gives CDR1 MNHEY, CDR2 SMNVEV (reference sequence). Unmatched junction bases numbered 7, after V lost 5 bases and J lost 5 bases. CDR3: CASSQSGGRETQYF. CDR3 DNA: TGTGCCAGCAGTCAATCAGGGGGCAGGGAGACCCAGTACTTC.

The chain couples TRBV20-1 to TRBJ1-1; 7 positions agree with TRBD1. Germline CDR1 is DFQATT and CDR2 is SNEGSKA (reference sequence). V lost 5 bases to trimming and J lost 1 base; unmatched junction nucleotides: 10. The CDR3 runs to 15 residues. CDR3: CSAGALGTANTEAFF. The CDR3 DNA follows: TGCAGTGCTGGAGCGCTCGGGACAGCGAACACTGAAGCTTTCTTT.

This clonotype was counted many times. This chain joins TRBV7-8 and TRBJ1-6; weak D call: TRBD1 (5 bases). CDR1 SGHVS and CDR2 FQNEAQ come from the germline V gene. V lost 1 base and J lost 14, with 24 bases in between. The CDR3 sequence is 17 residues long. The CDR3 reads CASSLGIGGQGVGSLHF. The CDR3 DNA is TGTGCCAGCAGCTTAGGCATCGGGGGTCAGGGAGTTGGATCCCTCCACTTT.

The rearrangement links TRBV10-3 to TRBJ2-7, with 10 bases aligning to TRBD2. This CDR3 has 15 amino acids. The trim removed 6 bases at V and 2 bases at J, leaving 7 bases unmatched. Germline V gene lookup returns CDR1 ENHRY and CDR2 SYGVKD. The CDR3 sequence: CAIRHSGGNAYEQYF. The CDR3 DNA sequence: TGTGCCATCAGACATAGCGGGGGGAACGCCTACGAGCAGTACTTC.

Written as DNA, the CDR3 is TGCAGTGCTAGGCGGGGCAGGGCCTCCTACGAGCAGTACTTC. It codes for CSARRGRASYEQYF. The gene calls are TRBV20-1 and TRBJ2-7; D may be TRBD2 (6 bases). Trimming removed 3 bases at V and 0 bases at J, with 12 bases between. This CDR3 contains 14 residues. The germline CDR1 and CDR2 sequences are DFQATT and SNEGSKA (reference sequence).

Turning to this clonotype: This may be a read error, as it is one base from a much larger clone. The chain has TRBV10-2 and TRBJ1-4; no definite D call. The V gene's germline CDR1 is WSHSY and CDR2 SAAADI. The CDR3 loop spans 14 amino acids. CDR3 amino acids: CASSELGTNEKLVF. In DNA form, the CDR3 reads TGCGCCAGCAGTGAGTTGGGAACTAATGAAAAACTGGTTTTT.

The genes are TRBV12-3 or TRBV12-4 and TRBJ2-5, with 7 bases matching TRBD1. The V and J ends lost 5 bases and 4 bases, in that order; junction bases with no gene match: 7. CDR3 length equals 14 residues. The CDR3 loop is CASSKTGLRETQYF. CDR3 coding DNA: TGTGCCAGCAGTAAGACAGGGCTCCGAGAGACCCAGTACTTC.

The chain joins TRBV10-3 to TRBJ2-3; 8 nucleotides match TRBD1. The germline gives CDR1 ENHRY, CDR2 SYGVKD. The CDR3 is made up of 17 amino acids. V trimming: 2 bases; J trimming: 0 bases; junction bases outside the gene matches: 7. CDR3 coding DNA: TGTGCCATCAGTGAGCCCAGGACAGGGAGAAGCACAGATACGCAGTATTTT. Translating it yields CAISEPRTGRSTDTQYF.

This clonotype has just a few counts. This chain joins TRBV3-1 and TRBJ1-5; D ambiguous. Germline lookup yields CDR1 LGHDT and CDR2 YNNKEL (reference sequence). V gave up 2 bases and J gave up 7 bases, with 12 bases separating them. There are 14 residues in the CDR3. This chain's CDR3 is CASSQRGGGQPQHF. The CDR3 DNA sequence: TGTGCCAGCAGCCAACGGGGAGGAGGGCAGCCCCAGCATTTT.

The V and J genes are TRBV20-1 and TRBJ1-5; D remains ambiguous. Germline CDR1 and CDR2: DFQATT and SNEGSKA (reference sequence). The V and J ends lost 6 bases and 4 bases respectively, with 10 bases between them. The CDR3 is 12 residues long. CDR3 nucleotides: TGCAGTGCCGGCGAAACTAATCAGCCCCAGCATTTT. Protein product: CSAGETNQPQHF.

This chain links TRBV7-2 with TRBJ2-6; TRBD1 matches at 7 bases. CDR3 length: 15 amino acids. Germline CDR1 SGHTA, CDR2 FQGNSA. V was pared by 4 bases and J by 11 bases, with 11 bases of the junction left unmatched. Here the CDR3 reads CASSYDSGTAYVLTF. CDR3 nucleotides: TGTGCCAGCAGCTACGACTCCGGGACAGCCTACGTCCTGACTTTC.

Ten or more counts support this clonotype. The chain links TRBV5-8 to TRBJ1-1; 7 bases match TRBD1. Per the germline V gene, CDR1 is SGHTS and CDR2 is YDEGEE. The ends lost 3 bases at V and 0 bases at J; junction bases unmatched: 5. This CDR3 has 15 residues. The CDR3 DNA is TGTGCCAGCAGCTCGACAGGGACTATGAACACTGAAGCTTTCTTT. It yields the protein CASSSTGTMNTEAFF.

The chain recombines TRBV6-5 with TRBJ1-1; D gene unclear. V was clipped by 0 bases and J by 3 bases, with 11 bases between them. CDR3 length: 15 amino acids. Germline CDR1 reads MNHEY; CDR2 reads SVGAGI. DNA of the CDR3: TGTGCCAGCAGTTACTCAAGTTGGACGTACACTGAAGCTTTCTTT. It yields the protein CASSYSSWTYTEAFF.

Comment on this clonotype: A much larger clone differs from this one at a single base, so this may be a read error. CDR3 DNA sequence: TGTGCCAGCAGCGCCGGACATAGCTCCTGCGAGCAGTACTTC. Its protein product is CASSAGHSSCEQYF. The chain combines TRBV7-2 with TRBJ2-7; D may be TRBD1 (5 bases). The CDR3 contains 14 residues. Germline V gene lookup returns CDR1 SGHTA and CDR2 FQGNSA.

The J gene is TRBJ2-7, the V gene TRBV12-3 or TRBV12-4, with unresolved D. Trimming took off 3 bases at V and 3 bases at J, with 15 bases between the two ends. This CDR3 has 15 amino acids. The CDR3 protein is CASSFSDTWSYEQYF. The CDR3 nucleotides read TGTGCCAGCAGTTTCTCTGATACCTGGAGCTACGAGCAGTACTTC.

Turning to this clonotype: A much larger clone lies a single base off, so this may be a read error. J is TRBJ1-4 and V is TRBV24-1, with D perhaps matching TRBD1 (6 bases). Germline V gene sequence: CDR1 KGHDR, CDR2 SFDVKD. This CDR3 spans 16 amino acids. In nucleotides, the CDR3 is TGTGCCACCAGTCATCAGGGCAGGGGCCAGAATGAAAAACTGCTTTTT. This sequence encodes CATSHQGRGQNEKLLF.

Many counts were recorded for this clonotype. The chain couples TRBV11-2 to TRBJ1-5; 10 bases line up with TRBD1. V was pared by 4 bases and J by 6 bases, with 6 bases of the junction left unmatched. The CDR3 runs 15 residues. Per germline, CDR1 SGHAT and CDR2 FQNNGV. The CDR3: CASSSGQGSSQPQHF. The CDR3, as DNA: TGTGCCAGCAGCTCGGGACAGGGGTCGAGTCAGCCCCAGCATTTT.

This clonotype was seen many times. The rearrangement joins TRBV19 to TRBJ2-7, with D maybe TRBD2 (6 bases). Trimming took off 3 bases at V and 0 bases at J, with 12 bases between the two ends. There are 15 residues in the CDR3. The germline gives CDR1 LNHDA, CDR2 SQIVND (reference sequence). Written as DNA, the CDR3 is TGTGCCAGTAGTATGAGCGGGTCGAGCTCCTACGAGCAGTACTTC. It encodes CASSMSGSSSYEQYF.